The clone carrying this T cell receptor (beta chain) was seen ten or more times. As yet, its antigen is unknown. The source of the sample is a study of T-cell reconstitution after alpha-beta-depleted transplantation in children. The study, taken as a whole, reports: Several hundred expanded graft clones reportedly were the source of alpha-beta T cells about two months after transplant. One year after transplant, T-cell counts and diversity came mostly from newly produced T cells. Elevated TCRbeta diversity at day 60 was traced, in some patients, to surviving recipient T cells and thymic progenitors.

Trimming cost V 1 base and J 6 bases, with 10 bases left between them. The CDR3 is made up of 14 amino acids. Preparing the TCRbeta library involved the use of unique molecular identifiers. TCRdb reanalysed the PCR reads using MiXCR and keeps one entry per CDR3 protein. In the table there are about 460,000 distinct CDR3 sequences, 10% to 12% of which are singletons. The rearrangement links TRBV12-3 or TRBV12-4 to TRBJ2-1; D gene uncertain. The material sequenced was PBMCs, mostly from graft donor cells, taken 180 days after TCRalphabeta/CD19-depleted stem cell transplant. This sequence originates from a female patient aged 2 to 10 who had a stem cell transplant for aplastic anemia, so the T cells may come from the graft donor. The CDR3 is CASSLGSTANEQFF. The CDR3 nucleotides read TGTGCCAGCAGTTTAGGCTCCACGGCCAATGAGCAGTTCTTC.